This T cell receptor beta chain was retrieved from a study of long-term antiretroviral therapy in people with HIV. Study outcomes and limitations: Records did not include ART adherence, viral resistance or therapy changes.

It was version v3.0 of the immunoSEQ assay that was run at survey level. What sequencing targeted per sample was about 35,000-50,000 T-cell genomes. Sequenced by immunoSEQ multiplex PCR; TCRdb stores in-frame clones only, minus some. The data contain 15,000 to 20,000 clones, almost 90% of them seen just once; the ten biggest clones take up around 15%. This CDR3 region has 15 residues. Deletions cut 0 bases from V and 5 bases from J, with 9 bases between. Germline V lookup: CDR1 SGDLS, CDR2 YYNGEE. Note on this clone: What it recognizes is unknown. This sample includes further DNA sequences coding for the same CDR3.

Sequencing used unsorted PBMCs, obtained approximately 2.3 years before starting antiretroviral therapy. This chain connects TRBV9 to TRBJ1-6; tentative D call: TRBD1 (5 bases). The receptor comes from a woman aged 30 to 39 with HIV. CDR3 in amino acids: CASSVGGRDNSPLHF. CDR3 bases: TGTGCCAGCAGCGTAGGGGGGAGAGATAATTCACCCCTCCACTTT.